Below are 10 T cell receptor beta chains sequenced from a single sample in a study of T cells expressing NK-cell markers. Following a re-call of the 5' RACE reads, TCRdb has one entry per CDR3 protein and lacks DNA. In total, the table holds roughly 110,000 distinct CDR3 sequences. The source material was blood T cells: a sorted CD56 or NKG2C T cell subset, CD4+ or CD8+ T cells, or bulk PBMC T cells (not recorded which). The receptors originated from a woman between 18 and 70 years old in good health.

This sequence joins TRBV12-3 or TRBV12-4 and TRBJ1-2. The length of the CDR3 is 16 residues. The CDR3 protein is CASSLTAGPSNYGYTF.

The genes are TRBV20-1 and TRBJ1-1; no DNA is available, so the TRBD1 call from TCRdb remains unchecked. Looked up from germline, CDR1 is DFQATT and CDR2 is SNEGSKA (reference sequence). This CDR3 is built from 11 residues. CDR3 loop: CSAAGDTEAFF.

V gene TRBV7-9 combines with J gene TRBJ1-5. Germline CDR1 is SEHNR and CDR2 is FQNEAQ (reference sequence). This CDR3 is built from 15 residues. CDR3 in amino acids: CASSLGPLGNQPQHF. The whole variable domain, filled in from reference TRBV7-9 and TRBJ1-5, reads DTGVSQNPRHKITKRGQNVTFRCDPISEHNRLYWYRQTLGQGPEFLTYFQNEAQLEKSRLLSDRFSAERPKGSFSTLEIQRTEQGDSAMYLCASSLGPLGNQPQHFGDGTRLSIL.

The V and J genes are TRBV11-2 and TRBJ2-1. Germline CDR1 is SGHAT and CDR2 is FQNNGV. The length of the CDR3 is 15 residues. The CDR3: CASSLAGSPYNEQFF.

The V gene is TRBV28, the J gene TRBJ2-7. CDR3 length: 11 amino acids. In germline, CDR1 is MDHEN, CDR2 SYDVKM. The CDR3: CASSLRYEQYF. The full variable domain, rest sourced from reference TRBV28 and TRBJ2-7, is DVKVTQSSRYLVKRTGEKVFLECVQDMDHENMFWYRQDPGLGLRLIYFSYDVKMKEKGDIPEGYSVSREKKERFSLILESASTNQTSMYLCASSLRYEQYFGPGTRLTVT.

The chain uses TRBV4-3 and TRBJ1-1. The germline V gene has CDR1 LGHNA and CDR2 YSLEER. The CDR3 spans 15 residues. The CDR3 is CASSQVGRNVAEAFF.

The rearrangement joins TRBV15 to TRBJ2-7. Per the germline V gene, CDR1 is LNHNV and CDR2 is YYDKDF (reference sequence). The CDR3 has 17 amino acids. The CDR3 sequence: CATSRDSAFGSTYEQYF.

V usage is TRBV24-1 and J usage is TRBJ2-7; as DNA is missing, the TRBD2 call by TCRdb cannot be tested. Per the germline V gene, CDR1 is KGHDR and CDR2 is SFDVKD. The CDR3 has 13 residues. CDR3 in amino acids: CAAGTSGTDEQYF.

CDR3 sequence: CASSPWGDDTYEQYF. V gene TRBV9 combines with J gene TRBJ2-7; TCRdb's assignment of TRBD1 cannot be checked, as there is no DNA. CDR1 SGDLS and CDR2 YYNGEE come from the germline V gene. This CDR3 has 15 amino acids.

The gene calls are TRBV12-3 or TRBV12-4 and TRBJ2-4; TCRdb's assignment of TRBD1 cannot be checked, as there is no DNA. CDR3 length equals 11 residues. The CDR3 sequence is CASRVGDIQYF.